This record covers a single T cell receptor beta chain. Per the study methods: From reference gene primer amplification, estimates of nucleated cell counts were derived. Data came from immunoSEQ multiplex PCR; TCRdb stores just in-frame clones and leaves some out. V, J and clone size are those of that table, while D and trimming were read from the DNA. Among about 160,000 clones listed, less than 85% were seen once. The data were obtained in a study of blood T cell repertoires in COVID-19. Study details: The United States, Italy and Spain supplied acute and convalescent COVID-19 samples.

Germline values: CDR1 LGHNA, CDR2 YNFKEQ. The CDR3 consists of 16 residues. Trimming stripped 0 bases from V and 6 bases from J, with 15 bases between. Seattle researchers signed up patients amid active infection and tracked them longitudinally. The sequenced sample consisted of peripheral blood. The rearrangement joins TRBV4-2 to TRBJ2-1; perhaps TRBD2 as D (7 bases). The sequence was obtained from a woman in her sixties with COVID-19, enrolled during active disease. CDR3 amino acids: CASSQEHGGPGNEQFF. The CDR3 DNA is TGTGCCAGCAGCCAAGAACACGGGGGGCCGGGCAATGAGCAGTTCTTC.